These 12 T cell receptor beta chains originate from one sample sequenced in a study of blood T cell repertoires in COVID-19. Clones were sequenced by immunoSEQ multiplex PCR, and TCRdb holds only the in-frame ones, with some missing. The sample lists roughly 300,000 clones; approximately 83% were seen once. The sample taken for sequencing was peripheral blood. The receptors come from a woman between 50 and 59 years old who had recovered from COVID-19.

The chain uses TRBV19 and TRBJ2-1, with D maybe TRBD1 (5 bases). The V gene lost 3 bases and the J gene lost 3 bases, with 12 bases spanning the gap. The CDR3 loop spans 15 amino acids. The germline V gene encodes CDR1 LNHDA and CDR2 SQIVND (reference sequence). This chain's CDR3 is CASSILQGIYNEQFF. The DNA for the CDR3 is TGTGCCAGTAGTATTTTGCAGGGAATCTACAATGAGCAGTTCTTC.

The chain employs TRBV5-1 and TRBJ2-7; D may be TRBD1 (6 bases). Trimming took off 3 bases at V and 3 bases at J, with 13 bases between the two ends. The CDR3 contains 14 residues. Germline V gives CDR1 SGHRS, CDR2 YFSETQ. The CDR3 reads CASSSRTADYEQYF. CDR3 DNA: TGCGCCAGCAGCTCCCGGACAGCCGACTACGAGCAGTACTTC.

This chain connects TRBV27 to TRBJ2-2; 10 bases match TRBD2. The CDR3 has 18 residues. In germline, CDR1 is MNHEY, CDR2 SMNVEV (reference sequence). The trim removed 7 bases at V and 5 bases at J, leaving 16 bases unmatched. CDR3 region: CASNVARPGLADTGELFF. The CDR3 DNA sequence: TGTGCCAGCAATGTAGCCCGGCCTGGACTAGCGGATACCGGGGAGCTGTTTTTT.

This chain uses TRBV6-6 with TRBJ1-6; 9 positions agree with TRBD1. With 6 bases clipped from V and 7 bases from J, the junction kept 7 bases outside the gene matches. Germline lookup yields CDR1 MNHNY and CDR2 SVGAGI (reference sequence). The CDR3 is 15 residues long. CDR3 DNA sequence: TGTGCCAGCAGAGCTTGGGACAGGGAGAATTCACCCCTCCACTTT. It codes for CASRAWDRENSPLHF.

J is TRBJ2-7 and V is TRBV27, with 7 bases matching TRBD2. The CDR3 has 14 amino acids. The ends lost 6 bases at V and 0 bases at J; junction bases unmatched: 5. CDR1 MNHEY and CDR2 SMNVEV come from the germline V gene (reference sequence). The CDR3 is CASSLGGSSYEQYF. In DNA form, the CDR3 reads TGTGCCAGCAGCCTCGGGGGGTCCTCCTACGAGCAGTACTTC.

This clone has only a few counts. The CDR3 coding sequence is TGTGCCAGCAGCCCAACCCCTAGCGGGAGGGGAGGGCGAGAGACCCAGTACTTC. Translation: CASSPTPSGRGGRETQYF. This chain links TRBV27 with TRBJ2-5, with TRBD2 matching over 12 bases. Losses at the gene ends were 6 bases for V and 4 bases for J; bases not matched to a gene: 15. Germline V gene lookup returns CDR1 MNHEY and CDR2 SMNVEV (reference sequence). The CDR3 covers 18 residues.

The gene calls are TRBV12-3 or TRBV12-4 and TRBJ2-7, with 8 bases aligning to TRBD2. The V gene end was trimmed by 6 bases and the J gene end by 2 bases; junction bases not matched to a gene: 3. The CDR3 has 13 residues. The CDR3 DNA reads TGTGCCAGCAGGGGGACTAGTCCCTACGAGCAGTACTTC. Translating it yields CASRGTSPYEQYF.

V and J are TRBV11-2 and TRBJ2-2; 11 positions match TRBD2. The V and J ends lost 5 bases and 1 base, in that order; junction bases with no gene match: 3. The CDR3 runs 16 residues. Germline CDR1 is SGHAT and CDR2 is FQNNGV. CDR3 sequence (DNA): TGTGCCAGCAGCCATACTAGCGGGAGGAACACCGGGGAGCTGTTTTTT. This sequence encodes CASSHTSGRNTGELFF.

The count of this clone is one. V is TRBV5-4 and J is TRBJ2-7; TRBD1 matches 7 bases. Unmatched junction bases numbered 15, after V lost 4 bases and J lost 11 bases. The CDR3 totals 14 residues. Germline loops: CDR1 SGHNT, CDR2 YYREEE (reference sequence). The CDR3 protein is CASSPGTDPKMEYF. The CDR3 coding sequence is TGTGCCAGCAGCCCTGGGACAGACCCTAAAATGGAGTACTTC.

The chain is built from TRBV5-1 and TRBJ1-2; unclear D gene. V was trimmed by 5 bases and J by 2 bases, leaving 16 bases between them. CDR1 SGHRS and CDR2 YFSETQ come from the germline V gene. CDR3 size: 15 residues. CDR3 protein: CASRPPAGNNYGYTF. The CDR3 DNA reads TGCGCCAGCAGGCCGCCGGCGGGGAACAACTATGGCTACACCTTC. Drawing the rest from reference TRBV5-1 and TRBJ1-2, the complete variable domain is KAGVTQTPRYLIKTRGQQVTLSCSPISGHRSVSWYQQTPGQGLQFLFEYFSETQRNKGNFPGRFSGRQFSNSRSEMNVSTLELGDSALYLCASRPPAGNNYGYTFGSGTRLTVV.

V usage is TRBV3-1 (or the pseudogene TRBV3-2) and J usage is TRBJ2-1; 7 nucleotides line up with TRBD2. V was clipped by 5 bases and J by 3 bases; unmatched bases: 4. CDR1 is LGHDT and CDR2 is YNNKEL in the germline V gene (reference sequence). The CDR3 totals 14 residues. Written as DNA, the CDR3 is TGTGCCAGCAGCGATTGGGGGGGCTACAATGAGCAGTTCTTC. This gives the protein CASSDWGGYNEQFF.

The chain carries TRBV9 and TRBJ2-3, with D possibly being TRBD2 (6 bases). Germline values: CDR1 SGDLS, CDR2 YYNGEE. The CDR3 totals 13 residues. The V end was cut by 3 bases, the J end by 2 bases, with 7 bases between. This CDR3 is CASSAGDTDTQYF. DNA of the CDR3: TGTGCCAGCAGCGCGGGGGACACAGATACGCAGTATTTT. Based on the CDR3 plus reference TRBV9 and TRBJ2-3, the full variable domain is DSGVTQTPKHLITATGQRVTLRCSPRSGDLSVYWYQQSLDQGLQFLIQYYNGEERAKGNILERFSAQQFPDLHSELNLSSLELGDSALYFCASSAGDTDTQYFGPGTRLTVL.